This T cell receptor (beta chain) was captured by sequencing in a study of shared clonotypes between healthy human individuals. General study results and limits: Exclusively blood specimens were collected; tissue repertoires likely differ. Represented genetic and exposure-history diversity was restricted by having few donors.

Repertoires were generated with immunoSEQ multiplex PCR, while TCRdb's copy carries only in-frame clones and drops some. This table has some 470,000 clones, 76% appearing once. Per germline, CDR1 SEHNR and CDR2 FQNEAQ (reference sequence). V lost 5 bases, J lost 6 bases, and 8 bases lay in between. The CDR3 extends over 11 amino acids. This clone was seen a few times. Its antigen is undetermined. V usage is TRBV7-9 and J usage is TRBJ2-7; D remains ambiguous. The TCR comes from a woman in her forties in good health. Some clones in this sample may be carry-over from other donors' samples. Sequencing was carried out using PBMCs. In nucleotides, the CDR3 is TGTGCCAGCAGCCTGACATTCGAGCAGTACTTC. Its translation is CASSLTFEQYF.